Listed below are T cell receptor beta chains from one sample, sequenced in a study of blood T cell repertoires in COVID-19. Only in-frame clones appear in the TCRdb table, and some are missing; sequencing was by immunoSEQ multiplex PCR. The sample lists approximately 200,000 clones, about 87% seen once, with 2% to 3% in the top ten. Sequenced: peripheral blood. The receptors derive from a man aged 30 to 45 with COVID-19, enrolled during active disease. CDR3s include the opening cysteine and the closing phenylalanine or tryptophan. The D gene is left open where the match is weak. Rows may omit the clone size; those that give it use once, few, many or a size class.

D: -
V: TRBV5-1
J: TRBJ2-1
size: -
CDR3: CASSLGRAYHNEQFF
DNA: TGCGCCAGCAGCTTGGGGAGGGCCTACCACAATGAGCAGTTCTTC

D: -
V: TRBV27
J: TRBJ1-1
size: -
CDR3: CASSLSALPSTEAFF
DNA: TGTGCCAGCAGTTTATCTGCCCTTCCGAGCACTGAAGCTTTCTTT

D: -
V: TRBV19
J: TRBJ2-5
size: -
CDR3: CASSHRGWRGKTQYF
DNA: TGTGCCAGTAGTCATCGGGGGTGGAGGGGAAAGACCCAGTACTTC

D: TRBD2
V: TRBV6-1
J: TRBJ2-1
size: -
CDR3: CASSELEWLAGGPSNEQFF
DNA: TGTGCCAGCAGTGAATTAGAATGGCTAGCGGGAGGGCCTTCCAATGAGCAGTTCTTC

D: TRBD1
V: TRBV6-2/TRBV6-3
J: TRBJ1-5
size: -
CDR3: CASSYGQGPQPQHF
DNA: TGTGCCAGCAGTTACGGACAGGGCCCCCAGCCCCAGCATTTT

D: TRBD1
V: TRBV27
J: TRBJ2-7
size: -
CDR3: CASKRTGAYEQYF
DNA: TGTGCCAGCAAAAGGACAGGGGCCTACGAGCAGTACTTC

D: TRBD1
V: TRBV28
J: TRBJ2-7
size: -
CDR3: CASSLNGRDREYF
DNA: TGTGCCAGCAGTTTAAATGGGAGGGACAGGGAGTACTTC

D: -
V: TRBV27
J: TRBJ1-5
size: once
CDR3: CASSPATTGPNQPQHF
DNA: TGTGCCAGCAGTCCGGCGACAACAGGGCCCAATCAGCCCCAGCATTTT

D: -
V: TRBV5-1
J: TRBJ1-1
size: -
CDR3: CASSPTGTEAFF
DNA: TGCGCCAGCAGCCCTACGGGCACTGAAGCTTTCTTT

D: TRBD1
V: TRBV19
J: TRBJ1-1
size: -
CDR3: CASSVGQGLGTEAFF
DNA: TGTGCCAGTAGTGTTGGACAGGGTTTGGGCACTGAAGCTTTCTTT

D: -
V: TRBV6-4
J: TRBJ1-6
size: -
CDR3: CASSDDINSPLHF
DNA: TGTGCCAGCAGTGACGACATAAATTCACCCCTCCACTTT

D: TRBD1
V: TRBV11-2
J: TRBJ1-2
size: -
CDR3: CASSSSSGTGVGYTF
DNA: TGTGCCAGCAGCTCCTCCAGCGGGACAGGGGTAGGCTACACCTTC

D: -
V: TRBV10-3
J: TRBJ2-7
size: -
CDR3: CAISESSGFYEQYF
DNA: TGTGCCATCAGTGAGTCCAGCGGTTTCTACGAGCAGTACTTC

D: TRBD1
V: TRBV18
J: TRBJ1-5
size: once
CDR3: CASSPGTGSNQPQHF
DNA: TGTGCCAGCTCACCAGGGACAGGTAGCAATCAGCCCCAGCATTTT

D: -
V: TRBV21-1
J: TRBJ1-3
size: -
CDR3: CASSKVPPPRNSGNTIYF
DNA: TGTGCCAGCAGCAAAGTTCCCCCCCCCAGGAACTCTGGAAACACCATATATTTT

D: -
V: TRBV7-2
J: TRBJ1-1
size: -
CDR3: CASSTNTEAFF
DNA: TGTGCCAGCAGCACTAACACTGAAGCTTTCTTT

D: -
V: TRBV5-1
J: TRBJ1-6
size: once
CDR3: CASSLGAHRNSPLHF
DNA: TGCGCCAGCAGCTTGGGGGCCCACAGGAATTCACCCCTCCACTTT

D: -
V: TRBV7-2
J: TRBJ2-3
size: -
CDR3: CASSSQAIATDTQYF
DNA: TGTGCCAGCAGCTCACAGGCCATTGCCACAGATACGCAGTATTTT

D: -
V: TRBV6-5
J: TRBJ2-7
size: -
CDR3: CASSYSRDSRAEQYF
DNA: TGTGCCAGCAGTTACTCCCGGGACTCGAGGGCCGAGCAGTACTTC

D: -
V: TRBV5-4
J: TRBJ1-2
size: -
CDR3: CASSLPDYGYTF
DNA: TGTGCCAGCAGCCTACCCGACTATGGCTACACCTTC

D: -
V: TRBV6-5
J: TRBJ2-7
size: -
CDR3: CASSYTRQYEQYF
DNA: TGTGCCAGCAGTTACACCAGACAGTACGAGCAGTACTTC

D: -
V: TRBV11-2
J: TRBJ1-6
size: -
CDR3: CASRQQGSYNSPLHF
DNA: TGTGCCAGCAGACAACAGGGTTCCTATAATTCACCCCTCCACTTT

D: -
V: TRBV5-1
J: TRBJ2-7
size: once
CDR3: CASSLVRFDHEQYF
DNA: TGCGCCAGCAGCTTGGTGAGGTTCGACCACGAGCAGTACTTC

D: TRBD2
V: TRBV5-1
J: TRBJ2-1
size: -
CDR3: CASSLEAGGFNEQFF
DNA: TGCGCCAGCAGCTTGGAAGCGGGAGGTTTCAATGAGCAGTTCTTC

D: TRBD2
V: TRBV2
J: TRBJ2-7
size: -
CDR3: CASTRGGLVSYEQYF
DNA: TGTGCCAGCACCCGAGGGGGACTAGTTTCTTACGAGCAGTACTTC

D: TRBD2
V: TRBV10-2
J: TRBJ2-7
size: -
CDR3: CASRPASGGYEQYF
DNA: TGCGCCAGCAGACCCGCTAGCGGGGGGTACGAGCAGTACTTC

D: TRBD1
V: TRBV27
J: TRBJ1-5
size: -
CDR3: CASSLRGNQPQHF
DNA: TGTGCCAGCAGTCTCAGGGGGAATCAGCCCCAGCATTTT

D: TRBD1
V: TRBV28
J: TRBJ1-1
size: -
CDR3: CASRSGQGTEAFF
DNA: TGTGCCAGCAGATCGGGACAGGGTACTGAAGCTTTCTTT

D: TRBD2
V: TRBV7-8
J: TRBJ2-1
size: -
CDR3: CASSPFGGSASYNEQFF
DNA: TGTGCCAGCAGCCCGTTCGGGGGGTCGGCGTCCTACAATGAGCAGTTCTTC

D: -
V: TRBV5-6
J: TRBJ1-1
size: -
CDR3: CASSLRRVRVIGEAFF
DNA: TGTGCCAGCAGCTTGCGTCGAGTCAGGGTAATTGGTGAAGCTTTCTTT

D: TRBD1
V: TRBV28
J: TRBJ1-2
size: -
CDR3: CASSWIQGEYTF
DNA: TGTGCCAGCAGTTGGATACAGGGGGAGTACACCTTC

D: -
V: TRBV23-1
J: TRBJ2-6
size: few
CDR3: CASPMGQVEPSGANVLTF
DNA: TGCGCCAGTCCAATGGGGCAGGTAGAACCATCTGGGGCCAACGTCCTGACTTTC

D: -
V: TRBV28
J: TRBJ1-3
size: -
CDR3: CASTTGNTIYF
DNA: TGTGCCAGCACCACTGGAAACACCATATATTTT

D: TRBD1
V: TRBV24-1
J: TRBJ2-5
size: -
CDR3: CATSDRWDRGQETQYF
DNA: TGTGCCACCAGTGACAGATGGGACAGGGGGCAGGAGACCCAGTACTTC

D: TRBD1
V: TRBV27
J: TRBJ1-2
size: -
CDR3: CASSLWAGGNYGYTF
DNA: TGTGCCAGCAGTTTATGGGCAGGGGGCAACTATGGCTACACCTTC

D: -
V: TRBV7-3
J: TRBJ1-1
size: -
CDR3: CASSSGYGTEAFF
DNA: TGTGCCAGCAGCTCAGGGTACGGCACTGAAGCTTTCTTT

D: -
V: TRBV4-3
J: TRBJ2-2
size: -
CDR3: CASSRHTGSNTGELFF
DNA: TGCGCCAGCAGCCGACATACGGGATCGAACACCGGGGAGCTGTTTTTT

D: TRBD2
V: TRBV11-2
J: TRBJ2-7
size: -
CDR3: CASRSTLAGAYYF
DNA: TGTGCCAGCCGCTCGACCCTAGCGGGAGCCTACTACTTC

D: -
V: TRBV7-2
J: TRBJ2-1
size: -
CDR3: CASSPEGGFYNEQFF
DNA: TGTGCCAGCAGCCCCGAGGGCGGTTTTTACAATGAGCAGTTCTTC

D: -
V: TRBV25-1
J: TRBJ1-4
size: -
CDR3: CASSAQGAVEKLFF
DNA: TGTGCCAGCAGTGCCCAAGGGGCAGTCGAAAAACTGTTTTTT

D: -
V: TRBV2
J: TRBJ1-2
size: -
CDR3: CASSEQGYYGYTF
DNA: TGTGCCAGCAGTGAACAGGGCTACTATGGCTACACCTTC